This is a list of T cell receptor beta chains from one sample in a study of T cell responses to AZD1222 COVID-19 vaccine. Clones were sequenced by immunoSEQ multiplex PCR, and TCRdb holds only the in-frame ones, with some missing. Seen here are about 90,000 clones, about 89% observed once, and the top ten hold more than 5%. The specimen was peripheral blood, collected 28 days after the second AZD1222 dose. These receptors originate from an adult who received the AZD1222 COVID-19 vaccine. The CDR3 runs from the conserved cysteine through the conserved F or W. D genes are given only for firm matches. Where a row states a size, it is once, few, many or the class of an expanded clone; other rows omit it.

j_call | clone_size | d_call | v_call | cdr3_aa | cdr3_nt
TRBJ1-1 | . | . | TRBV5-1 | CASSFGNTEAFF | TGCGCCAGCAGCTTCGGGAACACTGAAGCTTTCTTT
TRBJ1-2 | . | . | TRBV5-4 | CASSLTAAGTNYGYTF | TGTGCCAGCAGCTTGACAGCAGCCGGCACTAACTATGGCTACACCTTC
TRBJ1-1 | . | . | TRBV6-5 | CASSYSWVTEAFF | TGTGCCAGCAGTTACTCTTGGGTCACTGAAGCTTTCTTT
TRBJ2-7 | once | TRBD2 | TRBV6-5 | CASSYQAGGNYEQYF | TGTGCCAGCAGTTACCAAGCGGGGGGGAACTACGAGCAGTACTTC
TRBJ1-2 | few | . | TRBV15 | CATSRGSRTYGYTF | TGTGCCACCAGCAGGGGTTCGAGAACCTATGGCTACACCTTC
TRBJ1-6 | few | . | TRBV6-2/TRBV6-3 | CASSRGDYNSPLHF | TGTGCCAGCAGTAGGGGGGACTATAATTCACCCCTCCACTTT
TRBJ2-6 | . | . | TRBV7-2 | CASSLGTGALANVLTF | TGTGCCAGCAGCTTAGGAACAGGTGCTTTGGCCAACGTCCTGACTTTC
TRBJ2-2 | . | TRBD2 | TRBV3-1/TRBV3-2 | CASSLRTSGRNTGELFF | TGTGCCAGCAGCCTTAGGACTAGCGGGAGGAACACCGGGGAGCTGTTTTTT
TRBJ1-3 | . | . | TRBV19 | CASSITGRDTIYF | TGTGCCAGTAGTATAACGGGGCGGGACACCATATATTTT
TRBJ1-1 | . | TRBD1 | TRBV19 | CASSPLTGRTEAFF | TGTGCCAGTAGTCCCCTGACAGGGCGGACTGAAGCTTTCTTT
TRBJ2-7 | . | . | TRBV6-2/TRBV6-3 | CASSKERLKAEQYF | TGTGCCAGCAGTAAGGAAAGACTCAAGGCCGAGCAGTACTTC
TRBJ1-1 | once | . | TRBV5-3 | CARRPLGRGIGNTEAFF | TGTGCCAGAAGGCCTCTGGGCAGAGGCATTGGGAACACTGAAGCTTTCTTT
TRBJ2-1 | . | . | TRBV24-1 | CATSDTGARDEQFF | TGTGCCACCAGTGATACGGGGGCTAGGGATGAGCAGTTCTTC
TRBJ1-2 | . | TRBD1 | TRBV7-2 | CASSIKGQGAWYGYTF | TGTGCCAGCAGCATAAAGGGACAGGGGGCCTGGTATGGCTACACCTTC